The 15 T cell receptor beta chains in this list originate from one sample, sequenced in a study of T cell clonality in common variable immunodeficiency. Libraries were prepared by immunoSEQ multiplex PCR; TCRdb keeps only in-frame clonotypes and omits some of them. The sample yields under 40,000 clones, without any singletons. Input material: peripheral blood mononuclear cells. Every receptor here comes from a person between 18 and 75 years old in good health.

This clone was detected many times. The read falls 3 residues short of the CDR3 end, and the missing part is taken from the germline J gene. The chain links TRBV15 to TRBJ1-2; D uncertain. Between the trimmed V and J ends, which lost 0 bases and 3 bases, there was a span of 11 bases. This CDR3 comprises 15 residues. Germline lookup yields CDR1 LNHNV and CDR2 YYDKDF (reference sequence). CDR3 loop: CATSRDLGRYYGYTF. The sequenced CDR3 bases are TGTGCCACCAGCAGAGATCTGGGCCGCTACTATGGC.

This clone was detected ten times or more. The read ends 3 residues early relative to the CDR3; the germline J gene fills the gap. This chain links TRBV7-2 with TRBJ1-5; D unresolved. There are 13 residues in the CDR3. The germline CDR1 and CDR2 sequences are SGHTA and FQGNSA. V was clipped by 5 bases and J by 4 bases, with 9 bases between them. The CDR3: CASSLSNNQPQHF. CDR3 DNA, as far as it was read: TGTGCCAGCAGCCTAAGCAATAATCAGCCC.

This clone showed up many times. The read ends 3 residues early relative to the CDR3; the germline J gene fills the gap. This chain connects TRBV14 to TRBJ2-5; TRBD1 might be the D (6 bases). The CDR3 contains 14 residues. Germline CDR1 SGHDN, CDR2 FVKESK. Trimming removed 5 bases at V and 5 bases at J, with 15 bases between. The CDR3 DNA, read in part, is TGTGCCAGCAGCGCCCCAGGGGTAAGGGAGACC. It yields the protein CASSAPGVRET. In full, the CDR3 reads CASSAPGVRETQYF.

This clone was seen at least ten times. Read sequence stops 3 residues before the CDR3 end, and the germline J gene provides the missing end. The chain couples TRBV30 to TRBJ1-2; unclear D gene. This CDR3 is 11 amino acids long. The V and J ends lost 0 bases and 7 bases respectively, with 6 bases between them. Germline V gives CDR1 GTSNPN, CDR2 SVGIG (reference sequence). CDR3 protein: CAWSVQGGYTF. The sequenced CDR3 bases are TGTGCCTGGAGTGTACAAGGTGGC.

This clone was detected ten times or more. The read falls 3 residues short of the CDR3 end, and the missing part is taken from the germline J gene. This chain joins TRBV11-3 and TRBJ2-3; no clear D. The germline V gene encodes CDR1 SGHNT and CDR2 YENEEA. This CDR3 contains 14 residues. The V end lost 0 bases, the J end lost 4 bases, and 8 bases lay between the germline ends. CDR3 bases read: TGTGCCAGCAGCTTAGATCAGGCAGCAGATACG. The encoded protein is CASSLDQAADT. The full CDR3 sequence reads CASSLDQAADTQYF.

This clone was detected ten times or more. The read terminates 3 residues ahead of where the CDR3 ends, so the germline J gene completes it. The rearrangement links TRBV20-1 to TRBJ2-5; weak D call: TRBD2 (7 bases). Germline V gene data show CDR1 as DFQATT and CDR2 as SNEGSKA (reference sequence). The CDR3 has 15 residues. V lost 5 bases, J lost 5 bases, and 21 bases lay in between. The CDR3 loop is CSARMPAGRGETQYF. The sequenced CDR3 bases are TGCAGTGCTCGGATGCCCGCAGGGAGGGGGGAGACC.

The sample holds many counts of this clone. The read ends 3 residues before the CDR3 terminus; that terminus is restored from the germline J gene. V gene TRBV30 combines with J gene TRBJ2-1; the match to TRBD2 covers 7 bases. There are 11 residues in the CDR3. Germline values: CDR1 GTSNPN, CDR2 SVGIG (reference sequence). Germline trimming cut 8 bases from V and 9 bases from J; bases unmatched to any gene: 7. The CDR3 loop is CAGGVVGEQFF. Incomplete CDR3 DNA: TGTGCCGGGGGGGTCGTGGGTGAG.

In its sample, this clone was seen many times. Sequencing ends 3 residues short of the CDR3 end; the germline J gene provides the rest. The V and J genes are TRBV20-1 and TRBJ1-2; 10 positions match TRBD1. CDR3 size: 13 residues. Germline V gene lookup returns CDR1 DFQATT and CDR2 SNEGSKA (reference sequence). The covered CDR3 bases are TGCAGTGCTACAAGACAGGGGGCGAACGGC. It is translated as CSATRQGANG. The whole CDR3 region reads CSATRQGANGYTF.

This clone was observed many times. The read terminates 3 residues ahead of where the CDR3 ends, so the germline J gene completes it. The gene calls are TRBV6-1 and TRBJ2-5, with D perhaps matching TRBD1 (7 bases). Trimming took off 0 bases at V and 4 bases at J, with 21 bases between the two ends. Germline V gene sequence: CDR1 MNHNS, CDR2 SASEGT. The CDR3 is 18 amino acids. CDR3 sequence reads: CASSEAGPFHRGGETQYF. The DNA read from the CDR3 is TGTGCCAGCAGTGAAGCTGGCCCTTTCCACAGGGGAGGAGAGACC.

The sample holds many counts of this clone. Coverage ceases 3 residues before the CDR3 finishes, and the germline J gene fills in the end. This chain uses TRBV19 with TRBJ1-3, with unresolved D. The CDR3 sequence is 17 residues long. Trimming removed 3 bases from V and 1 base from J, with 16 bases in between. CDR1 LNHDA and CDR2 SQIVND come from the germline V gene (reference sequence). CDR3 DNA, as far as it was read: TGTGCCAGTAGTATTATGTATCGGAGGGCTTCTGGAAACACC. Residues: CASSIMYRRASGNT. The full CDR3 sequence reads CASSIMYRRASGNTIYF.

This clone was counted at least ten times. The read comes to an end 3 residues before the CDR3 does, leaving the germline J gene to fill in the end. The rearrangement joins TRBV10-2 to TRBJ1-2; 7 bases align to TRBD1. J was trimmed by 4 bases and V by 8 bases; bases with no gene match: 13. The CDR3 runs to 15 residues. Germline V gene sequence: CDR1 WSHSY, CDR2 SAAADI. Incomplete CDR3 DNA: TGCGCCAGCTCACAGACAGGGAGGGTTGGCTATGGC. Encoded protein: CASSQTGRVGYG. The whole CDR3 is CASSQTGRVGYGYTF.

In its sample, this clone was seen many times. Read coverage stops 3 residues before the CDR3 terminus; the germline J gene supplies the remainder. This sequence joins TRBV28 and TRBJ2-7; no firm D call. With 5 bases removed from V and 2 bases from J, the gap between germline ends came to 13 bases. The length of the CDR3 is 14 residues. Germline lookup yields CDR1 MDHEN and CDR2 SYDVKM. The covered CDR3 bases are TGTGCCAGCAGTCCTTCCGGTATGGCCTACGAG. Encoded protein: CASSPSGMAYE. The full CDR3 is CASSPSGMAYEQYF.

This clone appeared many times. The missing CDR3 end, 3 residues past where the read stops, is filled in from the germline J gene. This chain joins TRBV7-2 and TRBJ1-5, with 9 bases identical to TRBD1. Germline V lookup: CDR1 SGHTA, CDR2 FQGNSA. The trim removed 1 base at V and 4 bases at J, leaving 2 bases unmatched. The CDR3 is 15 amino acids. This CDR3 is CASSLGGTGNQPQHF. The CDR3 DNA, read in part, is TGTGCCAGCAGCTTAGGCGGGACAGGGAATCAGCCC.

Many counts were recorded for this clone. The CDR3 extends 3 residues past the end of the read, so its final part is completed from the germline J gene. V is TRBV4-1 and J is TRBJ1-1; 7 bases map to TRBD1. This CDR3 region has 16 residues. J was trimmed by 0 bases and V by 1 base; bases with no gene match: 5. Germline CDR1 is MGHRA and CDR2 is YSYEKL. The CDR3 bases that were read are TGCGCCAGCAGCCAAGCTCCAGGGACAGTGAACACTGAA. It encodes CASSQAPGTVNTE. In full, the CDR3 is CASSQAPGTVNTEAFF.

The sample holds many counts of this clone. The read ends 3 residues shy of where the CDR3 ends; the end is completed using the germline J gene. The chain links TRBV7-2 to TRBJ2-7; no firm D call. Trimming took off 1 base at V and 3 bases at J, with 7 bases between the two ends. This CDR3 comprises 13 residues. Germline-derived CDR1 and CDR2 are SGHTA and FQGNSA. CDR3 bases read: TGTGCCAGCAGCTTAGATCCGGTCTACGAG. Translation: CASSLDPVYE. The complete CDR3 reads CASSLDPVYEQYF.